Each of the 8 T cell receptor beta chains below was sequenced from the same sample in a study of T cell changes during pregnancy in multiple sclerosis. The data were produced by immunoSEQ multiplex PCR, yet TCRdb's version contains in-frame clones alone and is incomplete. The sample records 30,000 to 35,000 clones, approximately 89% being singletons. Sequencing was performed on CD8+ T cells from peripheral blood mononuclear cells, taken in the second trimester of pregnancy. These receptors originate from a female donor with multiple sclerosis, enrolled in a pregnancy study.

The J gene is TRBJ1-1, the V gene TRBV9; 7 bases are a match to TRBD1. Unmatched junction bases numbered 7, after V lost 0 bases and J lost 11 bases. In germline, CDR1 is SGDLS, CDR2 YYNGEE. This CDR3 comprises 13 residues. CDR3 sequence (DNA): TGTGCCAGCAGCGTAGTGGGTACAGGGGAGGCTTTCTTT. It codes for CASSVVGTGEAFF.

The chain carries TRBV11-2 and TRBJ2-5, with a tentative D call TRBD2 (5 bases). Trimming removed 5 bases from V and 5 bases from J, with 21 bases in between. The CDR3 totals 16 residues. Germline loops: CDR1 SGHAT, CDR2 FQNNGV. The CDR3, as DNA: TGTGCCAGCAGCCCGCGCGGGCCCCAAGGGTGGGAGACCCAGTACTTC. Encoded protein: CASSPRGPQGWETQYF.

This sequence joins TRBV30 and TRBJ2-7, with 10 bases lining up with TRBD2. Germline V gene data show CDR1 as GTSNPN and CDR2 as SVGIG (reference sequence). This CDR3 is 13 amino acids long. V lost 0 bases and J lost 6; bases outside the gene matches: 2. CDR3 region: CAWSVLAGAEQYF. The CDR3 DNA is TGTGCCTGGAGTGTCCTAGCGGGAGCCGAGCAGTACTTC. The full variable domain, completed using reference TRBV30 and TRBJ2-7, is SQTIHQWPATLVQPVGSPLSLECTVEGTSNPNLYWYRQAAGRGLQLLFYSVGIGQISSEVPQNLSASRPQDRQFILSSKKLLLSDSGFYLCAWSVLAGAEQYFGPGTRLTVT.

This chain connects TRBV7-9 to TRBJ1-1; 7 bases line up with TRBD1. Germline V gene data show CDR1 as SEHNR and CDR2 as FQNEAQ (reference sequence). There are 13 residues in the CDR3. CDR3 sequence reads: CATGASSYTEAFF. CDR3 DNA: TGTGCTACAGGGGCCTCATCGTACACTGAAGCTTTCTTT.

This sequence joins TRBV27 and TRBJ2-2; D perhaps matches TRBD1 (5 bases). Germline assignment: CDR1 MNHEY and CDR2 SMNVEV (reference sequence). Deletions cut 5 bases from V and 0 bases from J, with 16 bases between. This CDR3 contains 17 residues. CDR3 region: CASSGATGSSNTGELFF. The CDR3 region has the DNA TGTGCCAGCAGTGGGGCAACCGGATCTTCGAACACCGGGGAGCTGTTTTTT.

The rearrangement joins TRBV9 to TRBJ2-2, with D uncertain. The germline gives CDR1 SGDLS, CDR2 YYNGEE. V gave up 5 bases and J gave up 2 bases, with 7 bases separating them. The CDR3 loop spans 13 amino acids. This CDR3 reads CASSSPNTGELFF. Here the CDR3 DNA reads TGTGCCAGCAGTAGCCCCAACACCGGGGAGCTGTTTTTT. Together with reference TRBV9 and TRBJ2-2, the CDR3 gives the full variable domain: DSGVTQTPKHLITATGQRVTLRCSPRSGDLSVYWYQQSLDQGLQFLIQYYNGEERAKGNILERFSAQQFPDLHSELNLSSLELGDSALYFCASSSPNTGELFFGEGSRLTVL.

V usage is TRBV27 and J usage is TRBJ2-1; unclear D gene. The germline V gene has CDR1 MNHEY and CDR2 SMNVEV (reference sequence). Trimming left V 3 bases short and J 0 bases short, with 21 bases between. The CDR3 length is 19 residues. The CDR3 loop is CASSFRGVRTLSSYNEQFF. CDR3 bases: TGTGCCAGCAGTTTTCGAGGAGTGCGTACATTAAGCTCCTACAATGAGCAGTTCTTC.

The chain links TRBV6-4 to TRBJ1-1; D is unclear. Looked up from germline, CDR1 is MRHNA and CDR2 is SNTAGT. V was clipped by 3 bases and J by 5 bases, with 10 bases between them. The CDR3 runs 13 residues. The CDR3 reads CASSDRDGTEAFF. CDR3 DNA sequence: TGTGCCAGCAGTGATCGGGATGGAACTGAAGCTTTCTTT.